This T cell receptor (beta chain) was obtained from a study of response to subunit inactivated influenza vaccine. The CDR3 has 16 amino acids. V was pared by 1 base and J by 0 bases, with 11 bases between. CDR1 is LNHNV and CDR2 is YYDKDF in the germline V gene (reference sequence). In TCRdb, the RT-PCR reads were re-called with MiXCR into one record per CDR3 protein. This sample yields about 620,000 distinct CDR3 sequences, of which approximately 11% are seen a single time; approximately 11% belongs to the top ten. The same specimen was also included in a second study, on T cells expressing NK-cell markers. That source notes: 5'RACE template switching with UMIs produced the TCR beta cDNA.

The chain carries TRBV15 and TRBJ2-3; tentatively, D is TRBD2 (6 bases). The TCR originated in a man aged 45-60 years who received an inactivated influenza vaccine. Sequencing was performed on PBMCs from blood, taken on the day of vaccination. The CDR3 bases are TGTGCCACCAGCAGAGCGGGAGAAACTAGCACAGATACGCAGTATTTT. It codes for CATSRAGETSTDTQYF.